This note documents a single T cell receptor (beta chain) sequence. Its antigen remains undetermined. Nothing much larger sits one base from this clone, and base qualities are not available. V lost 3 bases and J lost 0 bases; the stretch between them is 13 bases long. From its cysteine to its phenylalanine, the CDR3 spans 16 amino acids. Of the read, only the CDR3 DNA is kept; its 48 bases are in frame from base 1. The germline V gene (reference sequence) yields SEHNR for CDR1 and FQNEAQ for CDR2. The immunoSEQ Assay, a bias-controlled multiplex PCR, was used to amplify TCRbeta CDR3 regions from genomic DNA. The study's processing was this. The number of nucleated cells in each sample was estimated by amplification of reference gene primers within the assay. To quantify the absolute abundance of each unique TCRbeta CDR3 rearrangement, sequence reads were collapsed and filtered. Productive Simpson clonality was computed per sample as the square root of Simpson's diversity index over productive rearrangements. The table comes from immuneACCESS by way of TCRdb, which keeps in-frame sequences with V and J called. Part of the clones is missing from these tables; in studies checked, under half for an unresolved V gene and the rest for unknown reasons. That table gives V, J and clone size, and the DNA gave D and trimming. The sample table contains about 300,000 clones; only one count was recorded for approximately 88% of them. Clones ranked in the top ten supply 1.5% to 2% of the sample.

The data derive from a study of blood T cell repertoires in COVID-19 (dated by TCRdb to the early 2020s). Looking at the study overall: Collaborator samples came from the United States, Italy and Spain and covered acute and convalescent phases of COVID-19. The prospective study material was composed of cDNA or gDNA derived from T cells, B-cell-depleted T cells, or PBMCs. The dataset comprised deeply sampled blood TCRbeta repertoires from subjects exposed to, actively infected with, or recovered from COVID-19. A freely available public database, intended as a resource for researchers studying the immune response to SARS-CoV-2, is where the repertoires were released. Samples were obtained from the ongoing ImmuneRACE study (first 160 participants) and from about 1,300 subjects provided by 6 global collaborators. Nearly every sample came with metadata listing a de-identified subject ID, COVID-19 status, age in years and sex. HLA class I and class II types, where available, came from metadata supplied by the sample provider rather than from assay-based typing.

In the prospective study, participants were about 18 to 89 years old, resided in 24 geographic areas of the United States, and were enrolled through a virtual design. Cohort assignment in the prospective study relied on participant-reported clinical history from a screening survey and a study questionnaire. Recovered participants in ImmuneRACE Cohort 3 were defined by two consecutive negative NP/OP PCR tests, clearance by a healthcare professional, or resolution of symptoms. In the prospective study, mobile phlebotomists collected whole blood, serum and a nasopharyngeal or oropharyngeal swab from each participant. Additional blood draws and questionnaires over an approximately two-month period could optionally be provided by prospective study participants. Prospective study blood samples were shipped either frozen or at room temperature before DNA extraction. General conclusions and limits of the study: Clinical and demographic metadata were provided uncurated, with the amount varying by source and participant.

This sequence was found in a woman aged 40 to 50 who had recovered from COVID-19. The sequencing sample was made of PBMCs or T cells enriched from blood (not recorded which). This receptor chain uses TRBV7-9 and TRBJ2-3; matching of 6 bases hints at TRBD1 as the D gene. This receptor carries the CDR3 CASSFLGASSTDTQYF. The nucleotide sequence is TGTGCCAGCAGCTTCCTGGGGGCGAGTAGCACAGATACGCAGTATTTT.